This TCR beta chain was recovered during a study of OX40 agonist ivuxolimab in advanced cancers. With respect to the entire study: The costimulatory receptor OX40 (CD134) was targeted by ivuxolimab, a fully human IgG2 agonistic monoclonal antibody. The point of sequencing TCRbeta in the periphery was to test whether ivuxolimab changed TCR sequence diversity and drove clonal T-cell expansion. Partial responses occurred in three dose-escalation patients: two with cutaneous melanoma and one with hepatocellular carcinoma. Intravenous ivuxolimab was administered to patients every 2 weeks at six dose levels: 0.01, 0.1, 0.3, 1.5, 3 and 10 mg/kg. Among the roughly 50 dose-escalation patients, some 19 had hepatocellular carcinoma, 15 or so melanoma, 9 renal cell carcinoma and 9 head and neck cancer. The paper reports the monotherapy dose-escalation portion (N of about 54 patients) of the phase I ivuxolimab trial. A male proportion of around 80% and a mean age of approximately 58 years, ranging from roughly 23 to 85, were recorded for the dose-escalation cohort. Prior anti-PD-1, anti-PD-L1 or anti-CTLA-4 therapy was permitted, and checkpoint inhibitors had been received by about two fifths of dose-escalation patients.

Points the paper makes about the study in general: Low levels of normalized T-cell clonal expansion were also seen in some nonresponding patients. Clonal expansion of both CD4+ and CD8+ blood T cells was observed from baseline to week 6 at doses 0.1 to 3.0 mg/kg. The antigen specificity of the clonally expanded peripheral T cells was not determined. After ivuxolimab, expanded clones were on average more numerous among CD8+ T cells than among CD4+ T cells. Partial responders in the 0.1-3.0 mg/kg groups had among the lowest normalized peripheral clonal expansion, especially among CD8+ T cells.

This clone was observed a single time. No cognate antigen has been identified for it. No quality values exist for individual bases; no much larger clone is one base distant. To sequence the TCRbeta CDR3 region, genomic DNA was isolated from the sorted cells. The immunoSEQ Assay was used to sequence the TCRbeta CDR3 regions. The table comes from immuneACCESS by way of TCRdb, which keeps in-frame sequences with V and J called. Part of the clones is missing from these tables; in studies checked, under half for an unresolved V gene and the rest for unknown reasons. The sample profile shows tens of thousands of clones; more than 80% of them were found once. The top ten clones comprise approximately 15% of the sample. The trial excluded patients who had a history of autoimmune disease or were on systemic immunosuppression. Peripheral blood for TCR sequencing was collected from all dose cohorts at baseline, on cycle 4 day 1, and on cycle 7 day 1. The samples were drawn from a first-in-human, open-label, multicenter phase I dose-escalation trial of ivuxolimab. Adults with locally advanced or metastatic melanoma, renal cell carcinoma, hepatocellular carcinoma or head and neck squamous cell carcinoma were enrolled in the trial. Before TCR sequencing, CD4+ T cells and CD8+ T cells were sorted from peripheral blood as separate populations.

The CDR3 has 16 amino acids, counting the end cysteine and phenylalanine. Here the CDR3 DNA is all that survives: 48 bases in frame from base 1. The germline V gene specifies MGHRA as CDR1 and YSYEKL as CDR2. Trimming leaves V shorter by 1 base and J shorter by 7 bases, with the junction holding 8 bases beyond the gene matches. Material: CD4+ or CD8+ T cells sorted from blood, obtained in a trial of the OX40 agonist ivuxolimab. The receptor was derived from an adult with an advanced solid tumor such as melanoma, head and neck, liver or kidney cancer. The rearrangement joined TRBV4-1 to TRBJ2-2; 8 middle bases align to TRBD2. DNA sequence: TGCGCCAGCAGCCAAGGAGAGCGGGAGAAGATCGGGGAGCTGTTTTTT. Translated, this is CASSQGEREKIGELFF.